Below, 14 T cell receptor beta chains from the same sample are listed, as sequenced in a study of T cell responses to AZD1222 COVID-19 vaccine. The assay was immunoSEQ multiplex PCR, and TCRdb's table has in-frame clones only and misses some. Of some 83,000 clones detected, about 83% appear once; the ten largest clones hold more than 8.5%. Sequencing used peripheral blood, obtained on day 0 of AZD1222 vaccination. These receptors were obtained from an adult in good health.

The CDR3 spells CASSYRDRGYEQYF. In DNA form, the CDR3 reads TGCGCCAGCAGCTACCGGGACAGGGGCTACGAGCAGTACTTC. J is TRBJ2-7 and V is TRBV4-1, with 10 positions matching TRBD1. Germline CDR1 and CDR2: MGHRA and YSYEKL. The junction had 4 bases not matched to a gene; V was cut back by 5 bases and J by 3 bases. The CDR3 runs to 14 residues.

V usage is TRBV11-2 and J usage is TRBJ1-1; no clear D gene. Germline CDR1 SGHAT, CDR2 FQNNGV. CDR3 length equals 12 residues. Trimming left V 0 bases short and J 6 bases short, with 5 bases between. This CDR3 reads CASSLEPAEAFF. DNA for the CDR3: TGTGCCAGCAGCTTAGAACCGGCTGAAGCTTTCTTT.

V and J are TRBV4-3 and TRBJ1-5, with D possibly being TRBD1 (5 bases). The CDR3 length is 15 residues. Trimming stripped 0 bases from V and 4 bases from J, with 10 bases between. CDR1 and CDR2 (germline): LGHNA, YSLEER. DNA for the CDR3: TGCGCCAGCAGCCAAGATCCCCAGGGAAATCAGCCCCAGCATTTT. This sequence encodes CASSQDPQGNQPQHF.

This clone was seen a single time. V gene TRBV6-5 combines with J gene TRBJ2-2; D call uncertain. In germline, CDR1 is MNHEY, CDR2 SVGAGI. The V and J ends lost 1 base and 5 bases respectively, with 8 bases between them. The CDR3 spans 14 residues. CDR3 sequence: CASSYYLGTGELFF. DNA for the CDR3: TGTGCCAGCAGTTACTATCTAGGGACCGGGGAGCTGTTTTTT.

The chain is built from TRBV3-1 (or the pseudogene TRBV3-2) and TRBJ2-7; 10 bases fit TRBD2. After removal of 6 bases from V and 0 bases from J, the junction contained 5 bases not matched to a gene. The CDR3 loop spans 15 amino acids. From germline, CDR1 is LGHDT and CDR2 YNNKEL (reference sequence). The CDR3 DNA reads TGTGCCAGCAGTCTAGCGGGAGAAAGCTCCTACGAGCAGTACTTC. Protein: CASSLAGESSYEQYF.

The chain employs TRBV18 and TRBJ1-5; D remains unclear. Between the trimmed V and J ends, which lost 3 bases and 4 bases, there was a span of 13 bases. Germline V gene data show CDR1 as KGHSH and CDR2 as LQKENI. This CDR3 region has 15 residues. The DNA for the CDR3 is TGTGCCAGCTCACCCGGGTCCCTCGCGAATCAGCCCCAGCATTTT. Amino acids: CASSPGSLANQPQHF.

This clone occurred a few times. The rearrangement joins TRBV3-1 (or the pseudogene TRBV3-2) to TRBJ1-4; the match to TRBD1 covers 9 bases. CDR1 is LGHDT, CDR2 YNNKEL, per germline (reference sequence). V shed 4 bases and J 2 bases; nucleotides not matched to a gene: 8. The CDR3 totals 17 residues. The CDR3 here is CASSPWTGDSTNEKLFF. DNA for the CDR3: TGTGCCAGCAGCCCATGGACAGGGGACTCGACTAATGAAAAACTGTTTTTT.

V and J are TRBV6-2 or TRBV6-3 and TRBJ2-3, with D uncertain. The CDR3 has 17 residues. Trimming left V 2 bases short and J 3 bases short, with 18 bases between. Germline CDR1 reads MNHEY; CDR2 reads SVGEGT. The CDR3 is CASSYGLISPTTDTQYF. The CDR3 DNA is TGTGCCAGCAGTTACGGGTTGATTAGTCCAACTACAGATACGCAGTATTTT.

The V and J genes are TRBV7-9 and TRBJ1-2; TRBD1 matches 9 bases. CDR1 and CDR2 (germline): SEHNR, FQNEAQ (reference sequence). With 5 bases clipped from V and 6 bases from J, the junction kept 16 bases outside the gene matches. This CDR3 has 17 amino acids. The CDR3 sequence: CASSPTPWTGVRHGYTF. CDR3 in DNA: TGTGCCAGCAGCCCGACTCCTTGGACAGGGGTAAGACATGGCTACACCTTC.

The CDR3, as DNA: TGTGCCAGCAGCTTAGATCCTCCCGGGACAGAGTCCGAGACCCAGTACTTC. This codes for CASSLDPPGTESETQYF. This chain uses TRBV11-3 with TRBJ2-5, with TRBD1 identical over 7 bases. This CDR3 has 17 residues. Germline V CDR1 and CDR2: SGHNT, YENEEA. After removal of 0 bases from V and 5 bases from J, the junction contained 12 bases not matched to a gene.

The chain uses TRBV29-1 and TRBJ2-7, with D hard to call. Trimming removed 5 bases at V and 2 bases at J, with 10 bases between. Looked up from germline, CDR1 is SQVTM and CDR2 is ANQGSEA. The CDR3 length is 12 residues. The CDR3 sequence: CSVRDIAYEQYF. The CDR3 coding sequence is TGCAGCGTTCGAGACATAGCCTACGAGCAGTACTTC.

The rearrangement links TRBV9 to TRBJ1-4; the match to TRBD1 covers 10 bases. Trimming removed 4 bases from V and 8 bases from J; junction bases left unmatched: 5. From germline, CDR1 is SGDLS and CDR2 YYNGEE. This CDR3 comprises 14 residues. The CDR3 sequence: CASSQGTGDEKLFF. In DNA form, the CDR3 reads TGTGCCAGCAGCCAAGGGACAGGGGACGAAAAACTGTTTTTT. Full variable domain (rest looked up from reference TRBV9 and TRBJ1-4): DSGVTQTPKHLITATGQRVTLRCSPRSGDLSVYWYQQSLDQGLQFLIQYYNGEERAKGNILERFSAQQFPDLHSELNLSSLELGDSALYFCASSQGTGDEKLFFGSGTQLSVL.

This clone was picked up a small number of times. The chain carries TRBV5-1 and TRBJ2-3; D is unclear. The CDR3 spans 12 residues. CDR1 SGHRS and CDR2 YFSETQ come from the germline V gene. V was trimmed by 0 bases and J by 5 bases, leaving 4 bases between them. The CDR3 nucleotides read TGCGCCAGCAGCTTGGTCGGAGATACGCAGTATTTT. Its translation: CASSLVGDTQYF.

The chain carries TRBV29-1 and TRBJ1-5, with D maybe TRBD1 (6 bases). This CDR3 contains 16 residues. Germline V gene lookup returns CDR1 SQVTM and CDR2 ANQGSEA. With 8 bases removed from V and 2 bases from J, the gap between germline ends came to 22 bases. In DNA form, the CDR3 reads TGCAGCCCTCGGGTCAGGTTCTACAGGGGCAATCAGCCCCAGCATTTT. It yields the protein CSPRVRFYRGNQPQHF.